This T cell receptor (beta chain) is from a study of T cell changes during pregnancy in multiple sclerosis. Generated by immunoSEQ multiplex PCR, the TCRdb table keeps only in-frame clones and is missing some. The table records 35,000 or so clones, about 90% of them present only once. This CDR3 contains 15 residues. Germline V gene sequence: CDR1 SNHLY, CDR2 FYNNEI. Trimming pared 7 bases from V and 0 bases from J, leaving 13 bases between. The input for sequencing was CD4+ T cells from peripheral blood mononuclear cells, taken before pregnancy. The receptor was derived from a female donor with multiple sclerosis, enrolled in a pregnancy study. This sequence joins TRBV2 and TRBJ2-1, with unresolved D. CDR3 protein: CASNPASLSYNEQFF. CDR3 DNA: TGTGCCAGCAATCCAGCTAGTCTCTCCTACAATGAGCAGTTCTTC. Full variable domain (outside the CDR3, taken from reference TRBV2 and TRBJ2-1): EPEVTQTPSHQVTQMGQEVILRCVPISNHLYFYWYRQILGQKVEFLVSFYNNEISEKSEIFDDQFSVERPDGSNFTLKIRSTKLEDSAMYFCASNPASLSYNEQFFGPGTRLTVL.